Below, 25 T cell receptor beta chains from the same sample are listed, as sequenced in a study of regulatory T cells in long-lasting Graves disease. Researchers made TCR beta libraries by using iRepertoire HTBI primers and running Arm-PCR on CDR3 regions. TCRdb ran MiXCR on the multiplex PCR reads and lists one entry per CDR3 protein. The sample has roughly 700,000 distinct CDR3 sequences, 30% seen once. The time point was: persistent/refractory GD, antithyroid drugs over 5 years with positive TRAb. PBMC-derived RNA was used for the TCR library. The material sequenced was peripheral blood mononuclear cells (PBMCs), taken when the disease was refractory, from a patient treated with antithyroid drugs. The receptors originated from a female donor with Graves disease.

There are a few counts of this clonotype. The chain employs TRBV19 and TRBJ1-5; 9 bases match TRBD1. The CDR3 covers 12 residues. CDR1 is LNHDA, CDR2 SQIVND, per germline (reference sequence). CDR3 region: CAVGQGISAQHF. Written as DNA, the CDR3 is TGTGCTGTGGGACAGGGAATATCGGCCCAGCATTTT.

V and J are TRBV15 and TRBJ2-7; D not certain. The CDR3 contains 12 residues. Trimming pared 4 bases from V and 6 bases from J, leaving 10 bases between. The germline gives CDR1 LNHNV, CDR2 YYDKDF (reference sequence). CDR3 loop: CATSKENREQYF. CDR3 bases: TGTGCCACCAGCAAGGAGAATCGCGAGCAGTACTTC.

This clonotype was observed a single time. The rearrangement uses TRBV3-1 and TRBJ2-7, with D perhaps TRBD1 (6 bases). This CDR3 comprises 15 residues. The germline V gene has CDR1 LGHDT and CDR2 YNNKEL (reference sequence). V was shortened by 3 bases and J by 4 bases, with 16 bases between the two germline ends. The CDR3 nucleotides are TGTGCCAGCAGCCACGCCGGGGCAGGGGAATACGAGCAGTACTTC. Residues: CASSHAGAGEYEQYF.

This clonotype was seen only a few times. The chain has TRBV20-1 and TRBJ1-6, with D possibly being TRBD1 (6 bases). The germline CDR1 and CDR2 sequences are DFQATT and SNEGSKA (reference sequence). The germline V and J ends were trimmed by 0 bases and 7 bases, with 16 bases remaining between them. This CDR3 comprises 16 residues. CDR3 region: CSARDRGQTENSPLHF. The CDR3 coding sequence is TGCAGTGCTAGAGACCGGGGGCAGACTGAAAATTCACCCCTCCACTTT.

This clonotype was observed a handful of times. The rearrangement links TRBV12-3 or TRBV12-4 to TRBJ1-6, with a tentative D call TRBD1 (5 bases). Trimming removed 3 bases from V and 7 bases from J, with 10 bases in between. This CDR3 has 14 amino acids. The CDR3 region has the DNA TGTGCCAGCAGTTTTGGGGGACCCAATTCACCCCTCCACTTT. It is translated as CASSFGGPNSPLHF.

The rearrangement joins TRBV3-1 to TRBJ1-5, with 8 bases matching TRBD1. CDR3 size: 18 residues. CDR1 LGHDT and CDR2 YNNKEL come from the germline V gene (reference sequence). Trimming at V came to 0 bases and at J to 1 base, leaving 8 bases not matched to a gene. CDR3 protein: CASSQDPVGTGSNQPQHF. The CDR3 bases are TGTGCCAGCAGCCAAGACCCGGTTGGGACAGGCAGCAATCAGCCCCAGCATTTT.

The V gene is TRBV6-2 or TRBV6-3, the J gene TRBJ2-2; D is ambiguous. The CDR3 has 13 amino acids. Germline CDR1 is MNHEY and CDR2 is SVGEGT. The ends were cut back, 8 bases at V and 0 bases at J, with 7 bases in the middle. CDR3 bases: TGTGCCAGCGGAGCATCGAACACCGGGGAGCTGTTTTTT. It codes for CASGASNTGELFF.

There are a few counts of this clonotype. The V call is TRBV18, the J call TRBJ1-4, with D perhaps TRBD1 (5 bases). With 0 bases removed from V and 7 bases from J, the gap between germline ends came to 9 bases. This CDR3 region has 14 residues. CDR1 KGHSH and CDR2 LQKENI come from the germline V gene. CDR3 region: CASSPPGRGEKLFF. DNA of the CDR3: TGTGCCAGCTCACCACCGGGACGCGGTGAAAAACTGTTTTTT.

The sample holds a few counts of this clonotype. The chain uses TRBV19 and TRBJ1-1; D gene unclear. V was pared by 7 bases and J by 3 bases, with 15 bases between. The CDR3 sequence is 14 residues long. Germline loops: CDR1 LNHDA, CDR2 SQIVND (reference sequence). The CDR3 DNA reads TGTGCCAGTACCGCGCCGTCCACCCACACTGAAGCTTTCTTT. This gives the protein CASTAPSTHTEAFF.

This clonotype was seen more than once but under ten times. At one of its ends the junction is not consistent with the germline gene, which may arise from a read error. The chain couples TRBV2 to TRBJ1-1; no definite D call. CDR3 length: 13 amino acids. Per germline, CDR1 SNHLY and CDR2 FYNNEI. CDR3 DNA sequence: TGTCCCAGCAACCTCAAGGCGGGCACTGAAGCTTTCTTT. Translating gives CPSNLKAGTEAFF.

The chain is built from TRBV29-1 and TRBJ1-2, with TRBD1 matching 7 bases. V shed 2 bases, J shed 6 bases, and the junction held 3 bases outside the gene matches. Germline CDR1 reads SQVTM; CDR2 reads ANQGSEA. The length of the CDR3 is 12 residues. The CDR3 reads CSVEQGVNGYTF. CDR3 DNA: TGCAGCGTTGAACAGGGGGTTAATGGCTACACCTTC.

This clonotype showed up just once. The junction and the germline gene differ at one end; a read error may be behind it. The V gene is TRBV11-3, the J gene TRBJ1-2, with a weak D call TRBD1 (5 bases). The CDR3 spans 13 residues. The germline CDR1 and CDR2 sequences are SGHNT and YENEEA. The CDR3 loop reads CASSYRKVHGYAF. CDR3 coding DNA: TGTGCCAGCAGTTACAGGAAGGTCCATGGCTACGCCTTC.

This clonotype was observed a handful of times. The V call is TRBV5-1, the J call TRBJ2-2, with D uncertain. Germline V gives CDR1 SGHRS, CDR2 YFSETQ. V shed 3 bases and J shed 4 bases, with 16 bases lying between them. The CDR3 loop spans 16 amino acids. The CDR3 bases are TGCGCCAGCAGCTGGCTTGCGTCGCCGGGCACCGGGGAGCTGTTTTTT. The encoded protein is CASSWLASPGTGELFF.

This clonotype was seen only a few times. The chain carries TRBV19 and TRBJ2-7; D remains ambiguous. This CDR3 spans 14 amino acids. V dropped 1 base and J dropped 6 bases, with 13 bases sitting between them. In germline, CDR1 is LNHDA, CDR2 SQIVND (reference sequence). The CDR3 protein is CASSIALYGGEQYF. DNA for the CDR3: TGTGCCAGTAGTATAGCCCTCTATGGCGGCGAGCAGTACTTC.

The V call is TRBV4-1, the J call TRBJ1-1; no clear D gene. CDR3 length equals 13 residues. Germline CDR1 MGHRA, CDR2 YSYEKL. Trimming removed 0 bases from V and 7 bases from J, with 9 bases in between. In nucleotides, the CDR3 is TGCGCCAGCAGCCAAGATGGCTCGGGTGAAGCTTTCTTT. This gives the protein CASSQDGSGEAFF.

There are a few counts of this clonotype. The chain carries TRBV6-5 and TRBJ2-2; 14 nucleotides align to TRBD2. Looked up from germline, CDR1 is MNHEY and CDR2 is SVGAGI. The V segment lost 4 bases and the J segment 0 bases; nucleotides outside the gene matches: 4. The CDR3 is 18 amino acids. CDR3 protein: CASSWGLAGAPNTGELFF. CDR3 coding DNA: TGTGCCAGCAGTTGGGGACTAGCGGGAGCCCCGAACACCGGGGAGCTGTTTTTT.

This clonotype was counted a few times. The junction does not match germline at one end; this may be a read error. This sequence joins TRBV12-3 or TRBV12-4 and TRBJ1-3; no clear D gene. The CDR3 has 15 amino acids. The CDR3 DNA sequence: TGTGCCAGCAGGGGGTTGGGCCTACAAGGAAGCACCATATATTTT. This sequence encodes CASRGLGLQGSTIYF.

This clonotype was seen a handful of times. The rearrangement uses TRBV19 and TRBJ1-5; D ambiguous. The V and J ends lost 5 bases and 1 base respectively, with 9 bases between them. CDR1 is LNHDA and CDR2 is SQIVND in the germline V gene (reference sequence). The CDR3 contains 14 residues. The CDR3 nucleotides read TGTGCCAGTAGTCGATTACAGAGCAATCAGCCCCAGCATTTT. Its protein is CASSRLQSNQPQHF.

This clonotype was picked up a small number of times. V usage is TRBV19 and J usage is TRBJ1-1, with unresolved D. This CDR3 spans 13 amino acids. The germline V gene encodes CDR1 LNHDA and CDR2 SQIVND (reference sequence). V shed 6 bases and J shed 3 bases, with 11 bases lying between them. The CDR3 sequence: CASSPGSDTEAFF. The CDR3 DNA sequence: TGTGCCAGTAGCCCGGGGAGTGACACTGAAGCTTTCTTT. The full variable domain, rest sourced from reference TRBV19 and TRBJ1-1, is DGGITQSPKYLFRKEGQNVTLSCEQNLNHDAMYWYRQDPGQGLRLIYYSQIVNDFQKGDIAEGYSVSREKKESFPLTVTSAQKNPTAFYLCASSPGSDTEAFFGQGTRLTVV.

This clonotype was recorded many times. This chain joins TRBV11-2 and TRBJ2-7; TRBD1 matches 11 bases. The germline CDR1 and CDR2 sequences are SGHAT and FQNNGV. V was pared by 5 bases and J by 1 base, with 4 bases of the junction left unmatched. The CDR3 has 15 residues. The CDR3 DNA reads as TGTGCCAGCAGCGCCGGGACAGGGGGGTCCTACGAGCAGTACTTC. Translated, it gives CASSAGTGGSYEQYF.

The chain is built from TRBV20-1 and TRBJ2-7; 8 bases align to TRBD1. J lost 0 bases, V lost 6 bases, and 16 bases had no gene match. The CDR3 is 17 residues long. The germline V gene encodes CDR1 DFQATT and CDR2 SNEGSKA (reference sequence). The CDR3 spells CSASQDREYLGSYEQYF. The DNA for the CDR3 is TGCAGTGCCAGTCAGGACAGGGAATATCTAGGCTCCTACGAGCAGTACTTC.

The CDR3 sequence: CASSVRRTGDPYEQYF. Written as DNA, the CDR3 is TGCGCCAGCAGCGTTAGGCGGACAGGGGACCCCTACGAGCAGTACTTC. The chain recombines TRBV5-1 with TRBJ2-7; 9 nucleotides align to TRBD1. The germline V gene encodes CDR1 SGHRS and CDR2 YFSETQ. V shed 4 bases, J shed 2 bases, and the junction held 10 bases outside the gene matches. The CDR3 loop spans 16 amino acids.

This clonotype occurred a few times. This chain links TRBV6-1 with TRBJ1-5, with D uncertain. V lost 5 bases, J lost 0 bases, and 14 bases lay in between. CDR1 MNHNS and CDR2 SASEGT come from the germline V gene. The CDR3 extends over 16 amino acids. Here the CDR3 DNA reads TGTGCCAGCAGTCCAGACTGGGATTATAGCAATCAGCCCCAGCATTTT. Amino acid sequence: CASSPDWDYSNQPQHF.

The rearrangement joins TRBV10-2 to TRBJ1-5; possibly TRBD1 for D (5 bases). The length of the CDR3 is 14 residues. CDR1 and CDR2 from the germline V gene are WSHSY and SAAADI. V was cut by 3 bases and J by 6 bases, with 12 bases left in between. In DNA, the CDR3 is TGCGCCAGCAGTGAATTGGGGGTGGGTCAGCCCCAGCATTTT. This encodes CASSELGVGQPQHF.

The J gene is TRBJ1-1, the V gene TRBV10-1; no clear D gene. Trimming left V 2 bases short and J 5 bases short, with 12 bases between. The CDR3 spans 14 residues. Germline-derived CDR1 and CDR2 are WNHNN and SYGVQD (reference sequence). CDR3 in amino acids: CASSEKTSLTEAFF. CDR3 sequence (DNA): TGCGCCAGCAGTGAGAAAACATCTTTGACTGAAGCTTTCTTT.